This T cell receptor beta chain was found in a study of beta chain features in type 1 diabetes. This clone was observed a few times. The antigen remains undetermined. Overall study results and limits: The question left open here concerned HLA type influencing TCRB rearrangement. TCRB CDR3s were moderately but significantly shorter in Type 1 diabetes patients in all four CD4+ subsets. With patients and controls alike, PCR might favor shorter templates to an equal degree. For patients, the naive, central memory and Treg TCRB repertoires appeared more alike than for healthy donors.

Sequenced material consisted of expressed TCRB transcripts (all of the isolated RNA was reverse transcribed). Some clones are missing from TCRdb's copy, which holds only in-frame ones; the method was immunoSEQ multiplex PCR. The table includes around 430,000 clones, 30% detected once. Germline V lookup: CDR1 SQVTM, CDR2 ANQGSEA. Trimming left V 4 bases short and J 1 base short, with 8 bases between. This CDR3 has 12 residues. This TCR was recovered from a man between 18 and 35 years old in good health. This sequence joins TRBV29-1 and TRBJ2-7; no clear D. Sequenced input: naive CD4+ T cells from blood. The CDR3 DNA is TGCAGCGTTGTCAGCCAGTCCTACGAGCAGTACTTC. Protein product: CSVVSQSYEQYF.